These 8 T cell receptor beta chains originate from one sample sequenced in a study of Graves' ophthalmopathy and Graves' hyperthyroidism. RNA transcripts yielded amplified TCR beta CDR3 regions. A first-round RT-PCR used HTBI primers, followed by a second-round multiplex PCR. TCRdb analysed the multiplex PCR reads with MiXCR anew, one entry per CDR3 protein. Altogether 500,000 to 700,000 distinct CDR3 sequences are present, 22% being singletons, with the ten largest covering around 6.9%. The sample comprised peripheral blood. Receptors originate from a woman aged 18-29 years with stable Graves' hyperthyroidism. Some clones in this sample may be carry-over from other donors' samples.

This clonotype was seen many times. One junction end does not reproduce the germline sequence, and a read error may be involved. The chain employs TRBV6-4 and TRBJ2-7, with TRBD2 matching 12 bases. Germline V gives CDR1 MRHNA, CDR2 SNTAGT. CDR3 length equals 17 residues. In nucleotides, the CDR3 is TGTGCCAGCAATGACCTAGCGGGGGGGCCCGCTTCCTACGAGCAGTACTTC. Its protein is CASNDLAGGPASYEQYF.

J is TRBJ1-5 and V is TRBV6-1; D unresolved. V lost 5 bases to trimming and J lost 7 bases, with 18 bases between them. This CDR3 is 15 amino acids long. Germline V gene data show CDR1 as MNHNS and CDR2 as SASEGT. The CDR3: CASSRQMDLGQPQHF. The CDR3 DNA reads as TGTGCCAGCAGTCGACAAATGGACCTAGGGCAGCCCCAGCATTTT.

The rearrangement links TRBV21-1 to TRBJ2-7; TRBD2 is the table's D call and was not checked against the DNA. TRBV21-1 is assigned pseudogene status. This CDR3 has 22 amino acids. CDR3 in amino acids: CASSIGVTWTSGSIFGSYEQYF. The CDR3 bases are TGTGCCAGCAGCATCGGGGTTACTTGGACTAGCGGGAGTATCTTCGGATCCTACGAGCAGTACTTC.

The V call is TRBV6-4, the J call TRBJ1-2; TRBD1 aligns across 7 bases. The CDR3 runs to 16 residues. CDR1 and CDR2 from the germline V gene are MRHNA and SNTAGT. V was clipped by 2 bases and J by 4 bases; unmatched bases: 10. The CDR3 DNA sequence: TGTGCCAGCAGTGACACAGGGGCGGAAGGGATCTATGGCTACACCTTC. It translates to CASSDTGAEGIYGYTF.

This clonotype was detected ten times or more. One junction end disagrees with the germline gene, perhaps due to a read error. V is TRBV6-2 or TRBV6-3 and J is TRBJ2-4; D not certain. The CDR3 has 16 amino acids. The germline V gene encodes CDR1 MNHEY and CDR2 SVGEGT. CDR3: CASSYRPTDSKNIKYF. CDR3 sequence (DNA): TGTGCCAGCAGTTACCGCCCTACAGATTCCAAAAACATTAAGTACTTC.

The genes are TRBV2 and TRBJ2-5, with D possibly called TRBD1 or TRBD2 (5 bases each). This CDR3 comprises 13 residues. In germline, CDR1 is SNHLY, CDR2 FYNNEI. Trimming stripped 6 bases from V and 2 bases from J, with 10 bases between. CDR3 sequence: CASSWDLQETQYF. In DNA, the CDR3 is TGTGCCAGCAGCTGGGACCTGCAAGAGACCCAGTACTTC.

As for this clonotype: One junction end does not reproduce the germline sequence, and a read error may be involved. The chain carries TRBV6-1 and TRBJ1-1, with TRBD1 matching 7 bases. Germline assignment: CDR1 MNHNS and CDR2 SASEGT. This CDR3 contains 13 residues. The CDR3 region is CVSSQGGYTEAFF. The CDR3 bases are TGTGTCAGCAGCCAGGGGGGGTACACTGAAGCTTTCTTT.

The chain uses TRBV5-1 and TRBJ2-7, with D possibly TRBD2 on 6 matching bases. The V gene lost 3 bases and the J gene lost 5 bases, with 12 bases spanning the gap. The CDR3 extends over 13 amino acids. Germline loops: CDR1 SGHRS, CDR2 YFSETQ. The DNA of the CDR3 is TGCGCCAGCAGCTGGGGGGTCGGAAACGAGCAGTACTTC. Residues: CASSWGVGNEQYF.